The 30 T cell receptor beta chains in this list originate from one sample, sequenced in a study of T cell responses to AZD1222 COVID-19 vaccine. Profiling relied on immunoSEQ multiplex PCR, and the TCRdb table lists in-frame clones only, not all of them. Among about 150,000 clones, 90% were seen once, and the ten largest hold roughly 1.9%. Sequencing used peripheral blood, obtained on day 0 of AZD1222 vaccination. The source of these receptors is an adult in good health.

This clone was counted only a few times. For the CDR3, the DNA is TGTGCCAGCAGCTTAGGAATTTATCAAATGGGGGAACCACCCCTCCACTTT. It is translated as CASSLGIYQMGEPPLHF. The V gene is TRBV7-9, the J gene TRBJ1-6; tentatively, D is TRBD1 (5 bases). Deletions cut 1 base from V and 11 bases from J, with 21 bases between. Germline values: CDR1 SEHNR, CDR2 FQNEAQ (reference sequence). The CDR3 runs 17 residues.

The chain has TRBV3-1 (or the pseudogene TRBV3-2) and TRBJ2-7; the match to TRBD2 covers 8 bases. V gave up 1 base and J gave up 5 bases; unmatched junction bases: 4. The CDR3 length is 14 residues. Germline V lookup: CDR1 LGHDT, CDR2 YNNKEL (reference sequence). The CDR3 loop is CASSQGAAGDEQYF. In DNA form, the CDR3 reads TGTGCCAGCAGCCAAGGTGCAGCGGGAGACGAGCAGTACTTC.

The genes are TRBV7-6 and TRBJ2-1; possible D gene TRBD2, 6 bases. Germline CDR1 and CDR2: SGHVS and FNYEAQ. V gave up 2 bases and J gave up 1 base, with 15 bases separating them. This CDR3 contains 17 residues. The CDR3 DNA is TGTGCCAGCAGCTTAACCTCGCTAGCGAGATCCTACAATGAGCAGTTCTTC. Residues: CASSLTSLARSYNEQFF. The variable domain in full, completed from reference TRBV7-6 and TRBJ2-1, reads GAGVSQSPRYKVTKRGQDVALRCDPISGHVSLYWYRQALGQGPEFLTYFNYEAQQDKSGLPNDRFSAERPEGSISTLTIQRTEQRDSAMYRCASSLTSLARSYNEQFFGPGTRLTVL.

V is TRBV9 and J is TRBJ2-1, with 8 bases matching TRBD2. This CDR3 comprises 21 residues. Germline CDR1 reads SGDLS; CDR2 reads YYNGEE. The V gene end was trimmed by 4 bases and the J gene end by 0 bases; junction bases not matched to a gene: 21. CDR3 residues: CASSSRSPAGVWGSSYNEQFF. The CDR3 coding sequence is TGTGCCAGCAGCTCGAGATCACCAGCGGGAGTTTGGGGGAGCTCCTACAATGAGCAGTTCTTC. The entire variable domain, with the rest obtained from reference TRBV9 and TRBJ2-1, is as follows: DSGVTQTPKHLITATGQRVTLRCSPRSGDLSVYWYQQSLDQGLQFLIQYYNGEERAKGNILERFSAQQFPDLHSELNLSSLELGDSALYFCASSSRSPAGVWGSSYNEQFFGPGTRLTVL.

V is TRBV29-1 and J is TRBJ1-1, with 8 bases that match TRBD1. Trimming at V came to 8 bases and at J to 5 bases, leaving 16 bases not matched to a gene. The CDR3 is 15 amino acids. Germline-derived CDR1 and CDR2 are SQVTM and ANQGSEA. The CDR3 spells CSTSGPGGVWTEAFF. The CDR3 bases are TGCAGCACAAGCGGGCCAGGGGGCGTGTGGACTGAAGCTTTCTTT.

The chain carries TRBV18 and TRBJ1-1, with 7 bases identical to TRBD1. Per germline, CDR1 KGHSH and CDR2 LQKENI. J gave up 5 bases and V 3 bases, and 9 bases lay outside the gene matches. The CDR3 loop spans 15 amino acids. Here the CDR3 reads CASSPEVRTGTEAFF. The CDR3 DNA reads TGTGCCAGCTCACCTGAGGTCCGGACAGGTACTGAAGCTTTCTTT.

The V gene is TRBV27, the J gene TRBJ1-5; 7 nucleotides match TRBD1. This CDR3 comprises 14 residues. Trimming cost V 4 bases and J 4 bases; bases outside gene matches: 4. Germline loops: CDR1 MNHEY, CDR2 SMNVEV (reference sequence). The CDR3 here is CASSYLQGNQPQHF. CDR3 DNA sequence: TGTGCCAGCAGTTATTTACAGGGGAATCAGCCCCAGCATTTT.

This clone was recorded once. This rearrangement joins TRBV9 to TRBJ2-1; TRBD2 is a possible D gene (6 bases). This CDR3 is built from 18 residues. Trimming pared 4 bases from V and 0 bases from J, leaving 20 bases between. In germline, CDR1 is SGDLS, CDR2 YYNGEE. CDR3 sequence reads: CASSTRGTGDSSYNEQFF. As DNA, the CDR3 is TGTGCCAGCAGCACCCGAGGAACGGGGGATTCCTCCTACAATGAGCAGTTCTTC.

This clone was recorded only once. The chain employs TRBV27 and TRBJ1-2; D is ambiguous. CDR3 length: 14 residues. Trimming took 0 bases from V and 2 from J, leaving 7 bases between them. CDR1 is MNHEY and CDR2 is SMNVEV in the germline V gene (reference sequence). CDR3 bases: TGTGCCAGCAGTTTATCTTCGCGGAACTATGGCTACACCTTC. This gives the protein CASSLSSRNYGYTF.

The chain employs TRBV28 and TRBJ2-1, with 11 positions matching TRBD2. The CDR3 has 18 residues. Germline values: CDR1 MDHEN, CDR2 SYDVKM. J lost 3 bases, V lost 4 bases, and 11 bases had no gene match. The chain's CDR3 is CASSSTELAGVGYNEQFF. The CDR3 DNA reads TGTGCCAGCAGTTCTACAGAACTAGCGGGAGTCGGCTACAATGAGCAGTTCTTC.

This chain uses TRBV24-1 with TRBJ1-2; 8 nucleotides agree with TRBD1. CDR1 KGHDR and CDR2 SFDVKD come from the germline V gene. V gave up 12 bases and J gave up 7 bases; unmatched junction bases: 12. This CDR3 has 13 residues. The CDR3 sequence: CASSGQGNIGYTF. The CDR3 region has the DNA TGTGCCTCTAGTGGACAGGGAAATATTGGCTACACCTTC.

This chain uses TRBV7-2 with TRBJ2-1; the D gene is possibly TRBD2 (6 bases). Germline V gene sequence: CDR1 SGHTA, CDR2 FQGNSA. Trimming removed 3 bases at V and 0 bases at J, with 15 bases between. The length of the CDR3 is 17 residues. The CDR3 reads CASSFPAGPSSYNEQFF. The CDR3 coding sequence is TGTGCCAGCAGCTTTCCAGCGGGCCCGAGCTCCTACAATGAGCAGTTCTTC.

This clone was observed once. CDR3 protein: CASSLGVAGKGNEQFF. CDR3 DNA: TGTGCCAGCAGCTTAGGGGTAGCGGGAAAAGGTAATGAGCAGTTCTTC. This chain joins TRBV11-1 and TRBJ2-1; 8 bases map to TRBD2. The CDR3 is 16 amino acids. With V trimmed by 1 base and J by 7 bases, 9 bases remained unmatched. Germline V lookup: CDR1 SGHAT, CDR2 FQDESV (reference sequence).

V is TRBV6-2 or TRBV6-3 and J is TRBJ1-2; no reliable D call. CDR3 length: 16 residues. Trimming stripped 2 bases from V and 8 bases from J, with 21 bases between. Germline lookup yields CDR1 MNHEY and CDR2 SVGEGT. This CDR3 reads CASSYETLGRNWGYTF. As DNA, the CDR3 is TGTGCCAGCAGTTACGAGACCCTCGGTCGCAACTGGGGCTACACCTTC.

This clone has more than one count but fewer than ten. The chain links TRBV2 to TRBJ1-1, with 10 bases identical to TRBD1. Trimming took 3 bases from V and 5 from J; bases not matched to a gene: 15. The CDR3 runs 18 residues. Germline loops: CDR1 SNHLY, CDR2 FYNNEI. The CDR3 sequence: CASSDDLDRGRLGTEAFF. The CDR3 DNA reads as TGTGCCAGCAGTGATGACCTCGACAGGGGGCGTCTCGGAACTGAAGCTTTCTTT.

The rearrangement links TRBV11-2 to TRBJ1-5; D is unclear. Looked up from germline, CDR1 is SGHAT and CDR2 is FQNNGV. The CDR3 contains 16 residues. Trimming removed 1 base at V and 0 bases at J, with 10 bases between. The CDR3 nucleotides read TGTGCCAGCAGCTTAGGGGGTAGCCTTAGCAATCAGCCCCAGCATTTT. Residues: CASSLGGSLSNQPQHF.

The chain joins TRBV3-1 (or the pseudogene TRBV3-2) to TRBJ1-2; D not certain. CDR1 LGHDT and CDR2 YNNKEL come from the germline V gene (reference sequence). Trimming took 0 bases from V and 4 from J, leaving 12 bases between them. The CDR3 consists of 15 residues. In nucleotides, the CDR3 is TGTGCCAGCAGCCAAGAAAAAAAGGGTTCCTATGGCTACACCTTC. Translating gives CASSQEKKGSYGYTF.

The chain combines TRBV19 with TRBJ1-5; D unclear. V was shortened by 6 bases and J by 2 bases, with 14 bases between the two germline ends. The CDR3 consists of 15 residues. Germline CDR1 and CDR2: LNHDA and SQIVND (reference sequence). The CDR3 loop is CASRSGEVGNQPQHF. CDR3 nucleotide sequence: TGTGCCAGTAGAAGCGGGGAGGTTGGCAATCAGCCCCAGCATTTT.

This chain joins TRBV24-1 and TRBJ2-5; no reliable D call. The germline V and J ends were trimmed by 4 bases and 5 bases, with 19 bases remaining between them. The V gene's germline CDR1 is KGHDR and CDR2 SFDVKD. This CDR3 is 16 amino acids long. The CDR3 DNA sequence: TGTGCCACCAGTGACGGTCGGCGCCGAGGAAGCGAGACCCAGTACTTC. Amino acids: CATSDGRRRGSETQYF.

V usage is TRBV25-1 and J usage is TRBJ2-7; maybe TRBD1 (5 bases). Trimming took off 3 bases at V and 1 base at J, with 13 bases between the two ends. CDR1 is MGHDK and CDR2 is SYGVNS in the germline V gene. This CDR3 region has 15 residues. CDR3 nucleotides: TGTGCCAGCAGTGATCCCTCCGGACATTCCTACGAGCAGTACTTC. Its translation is CASSDPSGHSYEQYF.

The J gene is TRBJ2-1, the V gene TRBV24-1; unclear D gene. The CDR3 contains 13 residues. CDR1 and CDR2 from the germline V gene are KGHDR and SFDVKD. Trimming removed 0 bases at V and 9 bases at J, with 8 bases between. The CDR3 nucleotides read TGTGCCACCAGTGATTTGCGGCAACCTGAGCAGTTCTTC. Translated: CATSDLRQPEQFF.

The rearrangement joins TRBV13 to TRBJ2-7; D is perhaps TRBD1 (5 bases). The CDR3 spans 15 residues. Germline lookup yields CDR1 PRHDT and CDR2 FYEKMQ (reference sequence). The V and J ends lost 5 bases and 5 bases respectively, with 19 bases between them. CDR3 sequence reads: CASSMTRFTGDEQYF. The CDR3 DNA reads TGTGCCAGCAGCATGACCCGGTTCACAGGCGACGAGCAGTACTTC.

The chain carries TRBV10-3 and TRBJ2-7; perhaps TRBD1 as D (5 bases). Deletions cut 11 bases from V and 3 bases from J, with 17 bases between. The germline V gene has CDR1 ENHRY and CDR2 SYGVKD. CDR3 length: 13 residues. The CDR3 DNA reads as TGTGCCTCGACAGACAGCCGGTTCTACGAGCAGTACTTC. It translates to CASTDSRFYEQYF.

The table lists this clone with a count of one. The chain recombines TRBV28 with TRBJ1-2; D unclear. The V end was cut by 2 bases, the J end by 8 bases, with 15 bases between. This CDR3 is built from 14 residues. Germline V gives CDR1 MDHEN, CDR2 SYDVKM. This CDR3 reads CASSLPQVVNGYTF. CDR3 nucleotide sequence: TGTGCCAGCAGTTTACCTCAAGTGGTAAACGGCTACACCTTC.

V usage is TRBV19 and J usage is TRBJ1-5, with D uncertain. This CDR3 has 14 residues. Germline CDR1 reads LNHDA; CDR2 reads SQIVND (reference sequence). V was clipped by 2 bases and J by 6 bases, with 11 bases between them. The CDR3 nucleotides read TGTGCCAGTAGTATACTGTCTCAGAGTCAGCCCCAGCATTTT. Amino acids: CASSILSQSQPQHF.

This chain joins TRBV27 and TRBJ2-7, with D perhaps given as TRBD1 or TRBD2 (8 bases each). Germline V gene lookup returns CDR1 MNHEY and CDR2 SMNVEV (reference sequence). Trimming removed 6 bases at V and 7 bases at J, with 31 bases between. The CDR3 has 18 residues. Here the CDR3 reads CASRPLDRGLGTRGEQYF. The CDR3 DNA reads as TGTGCCAGCAGGCCCTTAGACAGGGGCCTTGGGACTAGGGGTGAGCAGTACTTC.

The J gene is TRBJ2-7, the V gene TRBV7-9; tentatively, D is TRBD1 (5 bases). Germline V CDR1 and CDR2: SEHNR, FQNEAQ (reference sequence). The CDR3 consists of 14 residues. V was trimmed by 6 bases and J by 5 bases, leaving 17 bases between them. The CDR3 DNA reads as TGTGCCAGCAGACCTCAGGGTATTCCAGACGAGCAGTACTTC. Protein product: CASRPQGIPDEQYF.

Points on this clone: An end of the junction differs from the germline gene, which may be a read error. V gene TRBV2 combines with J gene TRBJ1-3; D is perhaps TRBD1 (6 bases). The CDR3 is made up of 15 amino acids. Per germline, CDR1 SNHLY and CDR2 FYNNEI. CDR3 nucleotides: TGTGCCAGCAGTGGAGTCGCAGGGGCTGGTAACACCATATATTTT. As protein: CASSGVAGAGNTIYF.

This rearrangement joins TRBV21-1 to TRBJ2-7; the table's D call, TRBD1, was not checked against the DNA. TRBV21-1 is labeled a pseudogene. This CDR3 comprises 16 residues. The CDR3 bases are TGTGCCAGCAGCAAAGTCCCCGGGACAGGGGACTACGAGCAGTACTTC. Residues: CASSKVPGTGDYEQYF.

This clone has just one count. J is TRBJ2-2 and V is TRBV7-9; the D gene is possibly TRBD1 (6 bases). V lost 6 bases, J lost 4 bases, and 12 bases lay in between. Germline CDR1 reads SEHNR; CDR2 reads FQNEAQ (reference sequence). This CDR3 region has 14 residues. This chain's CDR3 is CASRSTGSTGELFF. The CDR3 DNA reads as TGTGCCAGCAGGTCAACAGGGAGCACCGGGGAGCTGTTTTTT.